This entry features one T cell receptor beta chain sequence. TCRdb's copy holds only in-frame clones and misses some; the assay was immunoSEQ multiplex PCR. The sample includes about 33,000 clones, about four fifths seen only once; the top ten take 20% to 25%. The CDR3 spans 13 residues. V was shortened by 2 bases and J by 4 bases, with 9 bases between the two germline ends. Germline-derived CDR1 and CDR2 are SGHNT and YYREEE (reference sequence). The sample is drawn from a study of OX40 agonist ivuxolimab in advanced cancers. This clonotype originated in an adult with an advanced solid tumor such as melanoma, head and neck, liver or kidney cancer. The chain joins TRBV5-4 to TRBJ1-2; tentatively, D is TRBD1 (5 bases). The sequencing used CD4+ or CD8+ T cells sorted from blood, collected in a trial of the OX40 agonist ivuxolimab. The CDR3 reads CASSFGGTYGYTF. The CDR3 nucleotides read TGTGCCAGCAGCTTTGGGGGAACCTATGGCTACACCTTC.